This T cell receptor (beta chain) was documented in a study of blood T cells in healthy people across ages. Study observations and caveats: PBMC samples, being unsorted, prevented any conclusive comparison of naive and antigen-experienced cells. Per million T cells, the diversity of TCR beta decreased roughly linearly as age advanced.

A second PCR of about 6 to 11 cycles used a sample-barcoded 5' primer and a J-beta primer mix. TCRdb passed the 5' RACE reads through MiXCR, listing each CDR3 protein once. The top ten hold roughly 37% of the sample, which has roughly 800,000 distinct CDR3 sequences, about 55% seen once. Comment on this clonotype: The target antigen is unknown.

This receptor was identified in a man older than 75 in good health. The sequenced sample was blood.

CDR3 residues: CASSRDRAGHRDAYF. CDR3 coding DNA: TGTGCCAGCAGCAGGGACAGGGCAGGGCACAGAGACGCGTATTTT. The chain couples TRBV3-1 to TRBJ2-3; TRBD1 aligns across 9 bases. The germline V gene encodes CDR1 LGHDT and CDR2 YNNKEL (reference sequence). The J segment lost 14 bases and the V segment lost 5 bases, leaving 17 bases of the junction unmatched. CDR3 length equals 15 residues.